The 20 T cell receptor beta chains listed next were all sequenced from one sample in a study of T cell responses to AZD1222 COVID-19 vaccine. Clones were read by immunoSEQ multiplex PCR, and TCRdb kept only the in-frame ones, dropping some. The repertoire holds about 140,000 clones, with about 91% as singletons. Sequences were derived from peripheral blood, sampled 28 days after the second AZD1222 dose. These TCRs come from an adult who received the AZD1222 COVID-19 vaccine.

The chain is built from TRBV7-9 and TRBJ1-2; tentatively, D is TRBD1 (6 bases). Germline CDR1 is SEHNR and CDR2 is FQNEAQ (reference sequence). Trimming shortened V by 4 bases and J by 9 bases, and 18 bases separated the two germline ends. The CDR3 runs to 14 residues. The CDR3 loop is CASSWGRGGWSYTF. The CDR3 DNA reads TGTGCCAGCAGCTGGGGCCGGGGGGGCTGGAGCTACACCTTC.

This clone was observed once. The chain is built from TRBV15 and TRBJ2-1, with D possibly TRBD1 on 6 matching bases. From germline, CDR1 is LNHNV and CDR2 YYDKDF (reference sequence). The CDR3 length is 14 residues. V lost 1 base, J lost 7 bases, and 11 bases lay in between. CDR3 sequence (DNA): TGTGCCACCAGCAGAGCCCCAGGGGCTAATGAGCAGTTCTTC. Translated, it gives CATSRAPGANEQFF.

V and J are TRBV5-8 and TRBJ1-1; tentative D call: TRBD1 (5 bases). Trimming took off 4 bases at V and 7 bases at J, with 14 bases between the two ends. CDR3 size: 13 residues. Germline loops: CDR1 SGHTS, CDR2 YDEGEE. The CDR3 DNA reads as TGTGCCAGCAGCACGACAGAGGCTAATGAAGCTTTCTTT. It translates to CASSTTEANEAFF. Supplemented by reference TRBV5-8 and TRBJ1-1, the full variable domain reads EAGVTQSPTHLIKTRGQQATLRCSPISGHTSVYWYQQALGLGLQFLLWYDEGEERNRGNFPPRFSGRQFPNYSSELNVNALELEDSALYLCASSTTEANEAFFGQGTRLTVV.

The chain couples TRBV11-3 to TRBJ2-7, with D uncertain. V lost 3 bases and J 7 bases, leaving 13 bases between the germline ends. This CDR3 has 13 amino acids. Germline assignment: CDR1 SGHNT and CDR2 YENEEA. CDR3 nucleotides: TGTGCCAGCAGCTTTGGGCTAGTGGGTGAGCAGTACTTC. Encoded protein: CASSFGLVGEQYF.

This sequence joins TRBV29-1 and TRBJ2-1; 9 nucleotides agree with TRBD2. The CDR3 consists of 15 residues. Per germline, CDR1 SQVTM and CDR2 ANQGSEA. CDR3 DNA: TGCAGTCCCCTCTCGGGACTAGCAGTATACAATGAGCAGTTCTTC. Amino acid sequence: CSPLSGLAVYNEQFF.

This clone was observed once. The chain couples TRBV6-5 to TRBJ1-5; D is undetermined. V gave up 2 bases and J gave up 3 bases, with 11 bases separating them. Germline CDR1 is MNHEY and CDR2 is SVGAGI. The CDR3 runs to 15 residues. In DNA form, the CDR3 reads TGTGCCAGCAGTTACGCCGCCGGCTACAATCAGCCCCAGCATTTT. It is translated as CASSYAAGYNQPQHF.

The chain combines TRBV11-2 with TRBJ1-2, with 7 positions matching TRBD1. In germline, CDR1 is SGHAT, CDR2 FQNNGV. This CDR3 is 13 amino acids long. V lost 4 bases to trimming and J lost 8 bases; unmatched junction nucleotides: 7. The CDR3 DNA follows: TGTGCCAGCAGCTGGCCAGGGGGAAGGGGCTACACCTTC. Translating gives CASSWPGGRGYTF.

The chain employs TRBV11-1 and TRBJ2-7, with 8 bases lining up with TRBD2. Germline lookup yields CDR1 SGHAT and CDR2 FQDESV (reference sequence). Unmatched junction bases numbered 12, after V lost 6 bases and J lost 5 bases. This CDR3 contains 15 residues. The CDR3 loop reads CASSPGTRIIHEQYF. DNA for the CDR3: TGTGCCAGCAGTCCCGGGACTAGAATTATCCACGAGCAGTACTTC.

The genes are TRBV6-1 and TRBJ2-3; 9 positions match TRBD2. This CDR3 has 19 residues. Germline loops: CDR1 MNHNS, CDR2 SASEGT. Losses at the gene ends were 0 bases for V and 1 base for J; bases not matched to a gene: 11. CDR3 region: CASSEALRGSGSRTDTQYF. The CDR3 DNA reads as TGTGCCAGCAGTGAAGCGCTTCGGGGTAGCGGGAGCCGCACAGATACGCAGTATTTT.

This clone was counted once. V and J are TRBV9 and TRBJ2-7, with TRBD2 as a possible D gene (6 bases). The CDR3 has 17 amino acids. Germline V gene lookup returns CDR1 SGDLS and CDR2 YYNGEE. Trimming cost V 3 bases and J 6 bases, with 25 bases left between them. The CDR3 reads CASSDKSGSQRLTEQYF. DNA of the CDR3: TGTGCCAGCAGCGACAAGTCCGGGAGTCAGCGCCTTACCGAGCAGTACTTC. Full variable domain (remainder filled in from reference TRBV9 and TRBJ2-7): DSGVTQTPKHLITATGQRVTLRCSPRSGDLSVYWYQQSLDQGLQFLIQYYNGEERAKGNILERFSAQQFPDLHSELNLSSLELGDSALYFCASSDKSGSQRLTEQYFGPGTRLTVT.

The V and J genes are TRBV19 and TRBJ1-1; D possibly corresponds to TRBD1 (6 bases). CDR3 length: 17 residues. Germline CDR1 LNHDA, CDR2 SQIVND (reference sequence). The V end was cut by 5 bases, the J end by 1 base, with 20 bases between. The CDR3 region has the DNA TGTGCCAGTAGTTCGACCGGACAGTCCATTGAGAACACTGAAGCTTTCTTT. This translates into CASSSTGQSIENTEAFF.

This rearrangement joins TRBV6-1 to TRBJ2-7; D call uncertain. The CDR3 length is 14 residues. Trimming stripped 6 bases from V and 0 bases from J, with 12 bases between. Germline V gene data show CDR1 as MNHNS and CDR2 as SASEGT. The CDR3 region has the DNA TGTGCCAGCAGGTCGGGCTGGGACTCCTACGAGCAGTACTTC. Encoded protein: CASRSGWDSYEQYF.

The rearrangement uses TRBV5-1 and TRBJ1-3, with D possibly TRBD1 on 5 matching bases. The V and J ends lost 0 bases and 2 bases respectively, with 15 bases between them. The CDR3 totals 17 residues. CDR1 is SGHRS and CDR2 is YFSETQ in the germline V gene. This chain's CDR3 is CASSLAGPQGPGNTIYF. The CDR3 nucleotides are TGCGCCAGCAGCTTGGCGGGACCGCAAGGACCTGGAAACACCATATATTTT.

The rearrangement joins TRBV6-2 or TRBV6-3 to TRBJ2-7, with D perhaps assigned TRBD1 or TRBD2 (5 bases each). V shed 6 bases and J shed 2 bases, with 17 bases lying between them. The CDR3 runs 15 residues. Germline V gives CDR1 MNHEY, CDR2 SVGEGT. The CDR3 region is CASSSVGRGPYEQYF. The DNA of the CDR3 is TGTGCCAGCAGCTCCGTGGGTCGGGGCCCCTACGAGCAGTACTTC.

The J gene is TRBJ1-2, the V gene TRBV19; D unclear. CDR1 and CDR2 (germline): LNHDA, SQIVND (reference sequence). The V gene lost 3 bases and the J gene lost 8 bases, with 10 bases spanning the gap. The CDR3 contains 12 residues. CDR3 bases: TGTGCCAGTAGTATCTTCGGATTCGGCTACACCTTC. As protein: CASSIFGFGYTF.

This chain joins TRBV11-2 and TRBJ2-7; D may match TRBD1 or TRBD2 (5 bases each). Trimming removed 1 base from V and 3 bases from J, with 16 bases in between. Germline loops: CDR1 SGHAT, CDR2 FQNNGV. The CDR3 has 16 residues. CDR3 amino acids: CASSLVERGRSYEQYF. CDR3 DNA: TGTGCCAGCAGCTTAGTCGAAAGGGGACGGAGCTACGAGCAGTACTTC.

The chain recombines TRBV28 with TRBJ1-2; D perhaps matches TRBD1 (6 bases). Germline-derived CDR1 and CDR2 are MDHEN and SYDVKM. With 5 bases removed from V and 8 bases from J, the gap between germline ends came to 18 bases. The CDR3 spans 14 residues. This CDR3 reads CASSPPGGPRGYTF. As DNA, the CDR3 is TGTGCCAGCAGTCCCCCCGGGGGGCCGAGGGGCTACACCTTC.

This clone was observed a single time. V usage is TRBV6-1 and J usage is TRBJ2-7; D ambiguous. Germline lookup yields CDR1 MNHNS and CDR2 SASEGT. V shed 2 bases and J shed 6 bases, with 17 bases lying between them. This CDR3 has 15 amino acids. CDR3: CASSESAEGLGEQYF. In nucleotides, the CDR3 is TGTGCCAGCAGTGAATCCGCAGAAGGCCTCGGCGAGCAGTACTTC.

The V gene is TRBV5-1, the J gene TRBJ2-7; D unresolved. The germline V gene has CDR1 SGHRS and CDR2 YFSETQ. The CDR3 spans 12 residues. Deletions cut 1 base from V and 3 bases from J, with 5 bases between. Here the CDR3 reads CASSLTDYEQYF. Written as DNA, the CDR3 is TGCGCCAGCAGCTTGACCGACTACGAGCAGTACTTC.

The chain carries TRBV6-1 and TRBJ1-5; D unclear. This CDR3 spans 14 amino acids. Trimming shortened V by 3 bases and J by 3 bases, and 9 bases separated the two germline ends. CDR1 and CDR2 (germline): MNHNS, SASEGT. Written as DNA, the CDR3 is TGTGCCAGCAGTGATCGAGGGAACAATCAGCCCCAGCATTTT. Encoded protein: CASSDRGNNQPQHF.